This T cell receptor (beta chain) was identified during a study of identical twins. The study, taken as a whole, reports: Cross-sectional statistics underpinned the conclusions; the same donors were not followed. The abundant beta clonotypes from cord blood had fewer insertions, and memory repertoires had none of this.

In regard to this clonotype: Its matching antigen is unknown.

TCRdb re-analysed the 5' RACE reads in MiXCR, keeping a single row per CDR3 protein. The data hold 500,000 to 600,000 distinct CDR3 sequences, with roughly a fifth observed a single time. CDR1 and CDR2 from the germline V gene are DFQATT and SNEGSKA (reference sequence). CDR3 length equals 13 residues. V was cut by 5 bases and J by 2 bases, with 11 bases left in between. The sample also formed part of further work on T cells expressing NK-cell markers. That work adds: The study sequenced eight donors, seven HCMV-seropositive and one seronegative.

The specimen sequenced was CD4+ T cells sorted from blood. The source is a woman in her late teens or twenties in good health. The rearrangement links TRBV20-1 to TRBJ2-3, with D maybe TRBD2 (5 bases). The CDR3 region is CSAATRVTDTQYF. The CDR3, as DNA: TGCAGTGCTGCTACTAGGGTCACAGATACGCAGTATTTT.